A selection of T cell receptor beta chains follows, all from one sample in a study of blood T cell repertoires in COVID-19. Clones were read by immunoSEQ multiplex PCR, and TCRdb kept only the in-frame ones, dropping some. In the table there are around 42,000 clones, about nine tenths of which are singletons. Material: peripheral blood. The receptors derive from a human donor in a cohort sampled during active COVID-19. The CDR3 runs from the conserved cysteine through the conserved F or W. D genes are given only for firm matches. The size entry is marked missing in some rows and otherwise reads once, few, many or a size class.

V gene: TRBV7-9
clone size: once
D gene: TRBD1
J gene: TRBJ1-1
CDR3 protein: CASSLQGVSDTEAFF
CDR3 DNA: TGTGCCAGCAGCTTACAGGGGGTCTCGGACACTGAAGCTTTCTTT

V gene: TRBV28
clone size: once
D gene: TRBD2
J gene: TRBJ2-7
CDR3 protein: CASGGDAYEQYF
CDR3 DNA: TGTGCCAGCGGGGGGGACGCCTACGAGCAGTACTTC

V gene: TRBV28
clone size: NA
D gene: NA
J gene: TRBJ2-1
CDR3 protein: CASSPQSGRPDQNEQFF
CDR3 DNA: TGTGCCAGCAGCCCACAAAGTGGGAGGCCGGATCAGAATGAGCAGTTCTTC

V gene: TRBV6-2/TRBV6-3
clone size: NA
D gene: NA
J gene: TRBJ1-6
CDR3 protein: CASSFGRGSHNSPLHF
CDR3 DNA: TGTGCCAGCAGTTTTGGAAGGGGTAGTCATAATTCACCCCTCCACTTT

V gene: TRBV4-1
clone size: NA
D gene: NA
J gene: TRBJ1-5
CDR3 protein: CASSQDRAGSNQPQHF
CDR3 DNA: TGCGCCAGCAGCCAAGATAGGGCAGGGAGCAATCAGCCCCAGCATTTT

V gene: TRBV9
clone size: once
D gene: NA
J gene: TRBJ1-1
CDR3 protein: CASSQHPRGGDEAFF
CDR3 DNA: TGTGCCAGCAGCCAACACCCCCGGGGAGGGGATGAAGCTTTCTTT

V gene: TRBV6-1
clone size: NA
D gene: NA
J gene: TRBJ2-7
CDR3 protein: CASSEALELREEYF
CDR3 DNA: TGTGCCAGCAGTGAAGCCCTCGAACTTCGTGAGGAGTACTTC

V gene: TRBV10-3
clone size: NA
D gene: TRBD1
J gene: TRBJ2-7
CDR3 protein: CAISEDRGRVEQYF
CDR3 DNA: TGTGCCATCAGCGAGGACAGGGGTAGAGTCGAGCAGTACTTC

V gene: TRBV28
clone size: NA
D gene: NA
J gene: TRBJ1-2
CDR3 protein: CASRPGGYGYTF
CDR3 DNA: TGTGCCAGCAGGCCGGGGGGATATGGCTACACCTTC

V gene: TRBV19
clone size: NA
D gene: NA
J gene: TRBJ2-1
CDR3 protein: CASSITTGNEQFF
CDR3 DNA: TGTGCCAGTAGTATAACGACAGGAAATGAGCAGTTCTTC

V gene: TRBV5-1
clone size: NA
D gene: NA
J gene: TRBJ2-5
CDR3 protein: CASSRSRGVSETQYF
CDR3 DNA: TGCGCCAGCAGCCGTTCGCGCGGGGTCAGTGAGACCCAGTACTTC

V gene: TRBV4-3
clone size: NA
D gene: NA
J gene: TRBJ2-7
CDR3 protein: CASSPNRLGGVFYEQYF
CDR3 DNA: TGCGCCAGCAGCCCTAACCGATTGGGGGGAGTGTTCTACGAGCAGTACTTC

V gene: TRBV28
clone size: once
D gene: NA
J gene: TRBJ1-6
CDR3 protein: CASSLYPRGGSPLHF
CDR3 DNA: TGTGCCAGCAGTTTATATCCCCGAGGTGGATCACCCCTCCACTTT

V gene: TRBV28
clone size: NA
D gene: NA
J gene: TRBJ2-2
CDR3 protein: CASSSRLTAITGELFF
CDR3 DNA: TGTGCCAGCAGTTCCCGTTTGACAGCAATAACCGGGGAGCTGTTTTTT

V gene: TRBV5-1
clone size: NA
D gene: NA
J gene: TRBJ1-3
CDR3 protein: CASKNSLVGNTIYF
CDR3 DNA: TGCGCCAGTAAGAACAGTCTCGTAGGAAACACCATATATTTT

V gene: TRBV28
clone size: NA
D gene: TRBD2
J gene: TRBJ2-3
CDR3 protein: CASRPSGKSDTQYF
CDR3 DNA: TGTGCCAGCCGGCCAAGCGGGAAGTCAGATACGCAGTATTTT

V gene: TRBV7-2
clone size: NA
D gene: NA
J gene: TRBJ1-1
CDR3 protein: CASSLPRAALNTEAFF
CDR3 DNA: TGTGCCAGCAGCCTGCCGAGGGCAGCCTTGAACACTGAAGCTTTCTTT

V gene: TRBV5-6
clone size: NA
D gene: NA
J gene: TRBJ1-6
CDR3 protein: CASSPDRVNSPLHF
CDR3 DNA: TGTGCCAGCAGCCCGGACAGAGTTAATTCACCCCTCCACTTT

V gene: TRBV5-1
clone size: NA
D gene: NA
J gene: TRBJ2-7
CDR3 protein: CASSLASEQYF
CDR3 DNA: TGCGCCAGCAGCTTGGCCAGCGAGCAGTACTTC

V gene: TRBV6-5
clone size: NA
D gene: NA
J gene: TRBJ2-7
CDR3 protein: CASRTATSSYEQYF
CDR3 DNA: TGTGCCAGCAGGACGGCCACTAGCTCCTACGAGCAGTACTTC

V gene: TRBV16
clone size: NA
D gene: NA
J gene: TRBJ1-6
CDR3 protein: CASSQFAGADNSPLHF
CDR3 DNA: TGTGCCAGCAGCCAATTTGCAGGGGCGGATAATTCACCCCTCCACTTT

V gene: TRBV5-1
clone size: NA
D gene: TRBD1
J gene: TRBJ1-1
CDR3 protein: CASSKGQGPGSEAFF
CDR3 DNA: TGCGCCAGCAGCAAGGGACAGGGGCCCGGGTCTGAAGCTTTCTTT

V gene: TRBV11-2
clone size: NA
D gene: TRBD1
J gene: TRBJ2-7
CDR3 protein: CASSATTGAYEQYF
CDR3 DNA: TGTGCCAGCAGCGCCACGACAGGGGCCTACGAGCAGTACTTC

V gene: TRBV5-5
clone size: NA
D gene: NA
J gene: TRBJ1-6
CDR3 protein: CASSIPTGIYNSPLHF
CDR3 DNA: TGTGCCAGCAGCATCCCGACCGGGATTTATAATTCACCCCTCCACTTT

V gene: TRBV6-5
clone size: NA
D gene: NA
J gene: TRBJ1-2
CDR3 protein: CASSYSIPGGRYGYTF
CDR3 DNA: TGTGCCAGCAGTTACTCGATACCTGGCGGGCGTTATGGCTACACCTTC

V gene: TRBV4-1
clone size: few
D gene: TRBD1
J gene: TRBJ1-1
CDR3 protein: CASSPGGGTEAFF
CDR3 DNA: TGCGCCAGCAGCCCAGGGGGAGGCACTGAAGCTTTCTTT

V gene: TRBV24-1
clone size: NA
D gene: TRBD1
J gene: TRBJ2-2
CDR3 protein: CATSDSGTGDMRGELFF
CDR3 DNA: TGTGCCACCAGTGATTCCGGGACAGGGGACATGAGAGGGGAGCTGTTTTTT

V gene: TRBV14
clone size: NA
D gene: TRBD1
J gene: TRBJ1-3
CDR3 protein: CASSQTGGLGNTIYF
CDR3 DNA: TGTGCCAGCAGCCAAACAGGGGGCTTGGGAAACACCATATATTTT

V gene: TRBV19
clone size: once
D gene: NA
J gene: TRBJ1-4
CDR3 protein: CASSISRELFF
CDR3 DNA: TGTGCCAGTAGTATAAGTCGGGAACTGTTTTTT

V gene: TRBV7-9
clone size: NA
D gene: NA
J gene: TRBJ2-2
CDR3 protein: CASSLSGTKNTGELFF
CDR3 DNA: TGTGCCAGCAGCTTATCCGGGACAAAGAACACCGGGGAGCTGTTTTTT

V gene: TRBV12-3/TRBV12-4
clone size: NA
D gene: NA
J gene: TRBJ2-7
CDR3 protein: CASSFGVFYEQYF
CDR3 DNA: TGTGCCAGCAGTTTCGGGGTTTTCTACGAGCAGTACTTC

V gene: TRBV20-1
clone size: NA
D gene: NA
J gene: TRBJ2-7
CDR3 protein: CSASLAISEQYF
CDR3 DNA: TGCAGTGCTAGTCTAGCGATCTCCGAGCAGTACTTC

V gene: TRBV5-5
clone size: NA
D gene: NA
J gene: TRBJ1-3
CDR3 protein: CASSATDSTTGNTIYF
CDR3 DNA: TGTGCCAGCAGCGCCACGGACAGTACGACTGGAAACACCATATATTTT

V gene: TRBV6-5
clone size: NA
D gene: TRBD1
J gene: TRBJ1-6
CDR3 protein: CASSYGTGGNSPLHF
CDR3 DNA: TGTGCCAGCAGTTACGGCACAGGGGGTAATTCACCCCTCCACTTT

V gene: TRBV3-1/TRBV3-2
clone size: NA
D gene: NA
J gene: TRBJ1-6
CDR3 protein: CASRTIGGRNSPLHF
CDR3 DNA: TGTGCCAGCAGAACTATCGGAGGTCGTAATTCACCCCTCCACTTT

V gene: TRBV15
clone size: NA
D gene: TRBD2
J gene: TRBJ2-1
CDR3 protein: CATSTSSGTVGEQFF
CDR3 DNA: TGTGCCACCAGCACGTCTAGCGGGACTGTCGGTGAGCAGTTCTTC

V gene: TRBV9
clone size: NA
D gene: NA
J gene: TRBJ2-3
CDR3 protein: CASSVGAGASTDTQYF
CDR3 DNA: TGTGCCAGCAGCGTAGGGGCGGGCGCGAGCACAGATACGCAGTATTTT

V gene: TRBV11-2
clone size: NA
D gene: NA
J gene: TRBJ2-5
CDR3 protein: CASSLGWGEETQYF
CDR3 DNA: TGTGCCAGCAGCTTGGGTTGGGGGGAGGAGACCCAGTACTTC

V gene: TRBV19
clone size: NA
D gene: NA
J gene: TRBJ1-2
CDR3 protein: CATQTGNYGYTF
CDR3 DNA: TGTGCCACCCAGACGGGAAACTATGGCTACACCTTC

V gene: TRBV3-1/TRBV3-2
clone size: NA
D gene: NA
J gene: TRBJ2-2
CDR3 protein: CASSRTRSGELFF
CDR3 DNA: TGTGCCAGCAGCCGAACGCGGAGCGGGGAGCTGTTTTTT

V gene: TRBV7-9
clone size: NA
D gene: NA
J gene: TRBJ1-1
CDR3 protein: CASSRDSSGTEAFF
CDR3 DNA: TGTGCCAGCAGTCGGGACTCATCCGGGACTGAAGCTTTCTTT

V gene: TRBV7-6
clone size: NA
D gene: TRBD2
J gene: TRBJ2-3
CDR3 protein: CASSLVPSGASTDTQYF
CDR3 DNA: TGTGCCAGCAGCTTAGTGCCTAGCGGGGCTAGCACAGATACGCAGTATTTT

V gene: TRBV6-2/TRBV6-3
clone size: NA
D gene: NA
J gene: TRBJ1-5
CDR3 protein: CASSYRSQPQHF
CDR3 DNA: TGTGCCAGCAGTTATAGAAGTCAGCCCCAGCATTTT

V gene: TRBV11-2
clone size: NA
D gene: TRBD2
J gene: TRBJ2-7
CDR3 protein: CASSTTSGSFRNEQYF
CDR3 DNA: TGTGCCAGCAGCACGACTAGCGGGAGTTTCCGGAACGAGCAGTACTTC

V gene: TRBV7-2
clone size: NA
D gene: NA
J gene: TRBJ1-2
CDR3 protein: CASSLPGRVQYGYTF
CDR3 DNA: TGTGCCAGCAGCTTACCCGGCAGGGTGCAATATGGCTACACCTTC

V gene: TRBV6-5
clone size: NA
D gene: NA
J gene: TRBJ1-6
CDR3 protein: CASRGVGNSPLHF
CDR3 DNA: TGTGCCAGCAGAGGGGTGGGCAATTCACCCCTCCACTTT

V gene: TRBV7-3
clone size: NA
D gene: NA
J gene: TRBJ2-5
CDR3 protein: CASSLVASETQYF
CDR3 DNA: TGTGCCAGCAGCTTAGTGGCTTCGGAGACCCAGTACTTC

V gene: TRBV12-3/TRBV12-4
clone size: NA
D gene: NA
J gene: TRBJ1-2
CDR3 protein: CASSLGEGYTF
CDR3 DNA: TGTGCCAGCAGTTTAGGGGAGGGCTACACCTTC

V gene: TRBV5-8
clone size: NA
D gene: TRBD1
J gene: TRBJ2-1
CDR3 protein: CASSWRTGGVSYNEQFF
CDR3 DNA: TGTGCCAGCAGCTGGAGGACAGGGGGTGTCTCCTACAATGAGCAGTTCTTC

V gene: TRBV4-1
clone size: NA
D gene: TRBD2
J gene: TRBJ2-5
CDR3 protein: CASSQANLLAGGPQYF
CDR3 DNA: TGCGCCAGCAGCCAAGCAAACCTACTAGCGGGGGGCCCCCAGTACTTC

V gene: TRBV5-5
clone size: NA
D gene: NA
J gene: TRBJ2-4
CDR3 protein: CASSLPQAAKNIQYF
CDR3 DNA: TGTGCCAGCAGCTTGCCGCAGGCTGCCAAAAACATTCAGTACTTC